What follows are 8 T cell receptor beta chains derived from one specimen sequenced in a study of PD-L1 blockade in urothelial cancer. Data came from immunoSEQ multiplex PCR; TCRdb stores just in-frame clones and leaves some out. The table records around 50,000 clones, approximately 85% of them present only once. Time point here: peripheral blood 6 weeks after treatment start. The material was PBMCs, obtained around atezolizumab (anti-PD-L1) treatment. The receptors shown here come from a man between 45 and 60 years old with urothelial cancer.

The chain carries TRBV6-5 and TRBJ2-7; 7 positions agree with TRBD1. The V gene's germline CDR1 is MNHEY and CDR2 SVGAGI. The V gene end was trimmed by 7 bases and the J gene end by 2 bases; junction bases not matched to a gene: 8. CDR3 length equals 14 residues. The DNA of the CDR3 is TGTGCCAGCATGAGGGACAGCTTTACCTACGAGCAGTACTTC. Translated, it gives CASMRDSFTYEQYF.

Points on this clone: Other DNA sequences in the sample encode the same CDR3. The chain is built from TRBV15 and TRBJ2-7; D not certain. From germline, CDR1 is LNHNV and CDR2 YYDKDF (reference sequence). This CDR3 contains 13 residues. V was clipped by 0 bases and J by 3 bases, with 6 bases between them. The CDR3 bases are TGTGCCACCAGCAGAGACCCGAGCTACGAGCAGTACTTC. It specifies CATSRDPSYEQYF.

V usage is TRBV11-2 and J usage is TRBJ2-7, with 12 bases matching TRBD2. J lost 5 bases, V lost 5 bases, and 7 bases had no gene match. Germline CDR1 reads SGHAT; CDR2 reads FQNNGV. The CDR3 has 15 residues. This CDR3 is CASSPDWTSGNEQYF. The CDR3 region has the DNA TGTGCCAGCAGCCCAGACTGGACTAGCGGGAACGAGCAGTACTTC.

The chain employs TRBV14 and TRBJ2-1, with 7 bases matching TRBD2. Germline lookup yields CDR1 SGHDN and CDR2 FVKESK. The CDR3 contains 15 residues. After removal of 3 bases from V and 9 bases from J, the junction contained 11 bases not matched to a gene. The CDR3: CASSQLSGGRVEQFF. CDR3 bases: TGTGCCAGCAGCCAGTTGTCGGGAGGCCGAGTTGAGCAGTTCTTC. Based on the CDR3 plus reference TRBV14 and TRBJ2-1, the full variable domain is EAGVTQFPSHSVIEKGQTVTLRCDPISGHDNLYWYRRVMGKEIKFLLHFVKESKQDESGMPNNRFLAERTGGTYSTLKVQPAELEDSGVYFCASSQLSGGRVEQFFGPGTRLTVL.

The genes are TRBV5-4 and TRBJ2-5; 7 bases line up with TRBD2. The CDR3 totals 15 residues. Germline assignment: CDR1 SGHNT and CDR2 YYREEE (reference sequence). V lost 0 bases to trimming and J lost 4 bases; unmatched junction nucleotides: 6. The CDR3 loop reads CASSLAAGEGETQYF. The CDR3 coding sequence is TGTGCCAGCAGCTTGGCCGCGGGAGAGGGAGAGACCCAGTACTTC.

The genes are TRBV9 and TRBJ1-1; weak D call: TRBD1 (5 bases). The CDR3 runs to 16 residues. V was clipped by 4 bases and J by 3 bases, with 19 bases between them. Looked up from germline, CDR1 is SGDLS and CDR2 is YYNGEE. The CDR3 here is CASSSHQGPGYTEAFF. CDR3 nucleotides: TGTGCCAGCAGCTCCCACCAGGGCCCAGGGTACACTGAAGCTTTCTTT. The full variable domain, rest sourced from reference TRBV9 and TRBJ1-1, is DSGVTQTPKHLITATGQRVTLRCSPRSGDLSVYWYQQSLDQGLQFLIQYYNGEERAKGNILERFSAQQFPDLHSELNLSSLELGDSALYFCASSSHQGPGYTEAFFGQGTRLTVV.

This chain links TRBV7-9 with TRBJ2-4; 8 bases are a match to TRBD1. Germline CDR1 reads SEHNR; CDR2 reads FQNEAQ (reference sequence). V lost 5 bases, J lost 9 bases, and 12 bases stayed unmatched. This CDR3 comprises 15 residues. Written as DNA, the CDR3 is TGTGCCAGCAGCCCGGACAGGGTAACGGGAAGCATTCAGTACTTC. This gives the protein CASSPDRVTGSIQYF. Looking up the rest from reference TRBV7-9 and TRBJ2-4 gives the full variable domain: DTGVSQNPRHKITKRGQNVTFRCDPISEHNRLYWYRQTLGQGPEFLTYFQNEAQLEKSRLLSDRFSAERPKGSFSTLEIQRTEQGDSAMYLCASSPDRVTGSIQYFGAGTRLSVL.

The chain uses TRBV5-1 and TRBJ1-5; tentatively, D is TRBD1 (6 bases). CDR3 length: 14 residues. Per the germline V gene, CDR1 is SGHRS and CDR2 is YFSETQ. V was clipped by 4 bases and J by 4 bases, with 12 bases between them. The chain's CDR3 is CASSETGANQPQHF. The CDR3, as DNA: TGCGCCAGCAGCGAGACAGGAGCGAATCAGCCCCAGCATTTT.